This entry lists 19 T cell receptor beta chains sequenced from one sample in a study of glioma-infiltrating T cells. Using RNA template, CDR3s of TCR alpha and beta were amplified with iRepertoire arm-PCR. TCRdb reprocessed the multiplex PCR reads via MiXCR and lists one record per CDR3 protein. The sample yields approximately 190,000 distinct CDR3 sequences, around 30% seen once. The sample taken for sequencing was glioma tissue, nonneoplastic brain tissue, or PBMCs (not recorded which). The receptors derive from a human donor with low-grade glioma or glioblastoma, undergoing nonglioma brain surgery, or in good health (not recorded which).

In regard to this clonotype: A read error is possible here, since a much larger clone lies one base away. This chain joins TRBV19 and TRBJ2-1; 8 nucleotides align to TRBD2. This CDR3 spans 14 amino acids. CDR1 LNHDA and CDR2 SQIVND come from the germline V gene (reference sequence). Trimming cost V 6 bases and J 9 bases; bases outside gene matches: 10. The CDR3 DNA reads TGTGCCAGTAGGTTCCCGGGACTAGATATTGAGCAGTTCTTC. It codes for CASRFPGLDIEQFF.

There are many counts of this clonotype. The chain employs TRBV3-1 and TRBJ2-5, with no clear D. CDR1 is LGHDT and CDR2 is YNNKEL in the germline V gene (reference sequence). Trimming removed 3 bases at V and 0 bases at J, with 2 bases between. The CDR3 has 12 residues. The CDR3: CASSHHQETQYF. CDR3 nucleotides: TGTGCCAGCAGCCACCACCAAGAGACCCAGTACTTC.

Details on this clonotype: A much larger clone sits a single nucleotide away, making a read error possible. This rearrangement joins TRBV29-1 to TRBJ1-2, with 8 bases matching TRBD1. Germline CDR1 reads SQVTM; CDR2 reads ANQGSEA. Trimming at V came to 7 bases and at J to 4 bases, leaving 14 bases not matched to a gene. The CDR3 runs to 15 residues. The CDR3 sequence is CSGVDRASPGYGYTF. CDR3 nucleotide sequence: TGCAGCGGGGTGGACAGGGCGTCTCCTGGCTATGGCTACACCTTC.

The sample holds many counts of this clonotype. The chain couples TRBV7-2 to TRBJ1-1; possibly TRBD1 for D (6 bases). CDR3 length: 16 residues. CDR1 is SGHTA, CDR2 FQGNSA, per germline. The V end was cut by 1 base, the J end by 1 base, with 13 bases between. This CDR3 reads CASSLGAGATNTEAFF. As DNA, the CDR3 is TGTGCCAGCAGCTTAGGGGCAGGGGCGACGAACACTGAAGCTTTCTTT.

With respect to this clonotype: No conserved phenylalanine or tryptophan ends this CDR3, so it is likely a read error. The rearrangement joins TRBV20-1 to TRBJ1-1; TRBD1 agrees at 9 bases. The CDR3 extends over 15 amino acids. Germline V gene lookup returns CDR1 DFQATT and CDR2 SNEGSKA (reference sequence). The CDR3 sequence: CSAPRSPGQGIEAFL. CDR3 nucleotide sequence: TGCAGCGCCCCACGTTCCCCGGGACAGGGAATTGAAGCTTTCTTA.

As DNA, the CDR3 is TGCGCCAGCAGCCGGAGGGGAAAGGGGGGCTACACTGAAGCTTTCTTT. Translated: CASSRRGKGGYTEAFF. The chain links TRBV4-1 to TRBJ1-1; D possibly corresponds to TRBD1 (6 bases). This CDR3 comprises 16 residues. Germline lookup yields CDR1 MGHRA and CDR2 YSYEKL. The V gene lost 4 bases and the J gene lost 3 bases, with 18 bases spanning the gap.

This clonotype was observed many times. The V and J genes are TRBV4-1 and TRBJ2-7; D possibly corresponds to TRBD2 (5 bases). Trimming took 3 bases from V and 3 from J, leaving 9 bases between them. This CDR3 spans 13 amino acids. The germline V gene encodes CDR1 MGHRA and CDR2 YSYEKL. The DNA for the CDR3 is TGCGCCAGCAGCCACGGACTGAGCTACGAGCAGTACTTC. It translates to CASSHGLSYEQYF.

The sample holds many counts of this clonotype. This chain uses TRBV4-1 with TRBJ1-1, with a weak D call TRBD1 (5 bases). V was pared by 2 bases and J by 1 base, with 11 bases between. There are 15 residues in the CDR3. The V gene's germline CDR1 is MGHRA and CDR2 YSYEKL. The CDR3 region is CASSQSGVWNTEAFF. CDR3 sequence (DNA): TGCGCCAGCAGCCAATCGGGGGTCTGGAACACTGAAGCTTTCTTT.

The chain employs TRBV7-9 and TRBJ1-4; D possibly corresponds to TRBD1 (6 bases). From germline, CDR1 is SEHNR and CDR2 FQNEAQ (reference sequence). CDR3 length equals 12 residues. The V end lost 5 bases, the J end lost 15 bases, and 16 bases lay between the germline ends. CDR3 in amino acids: CASSRSPDSMFF. CDR3 nucleotides: TGTGCCAGCAGCCGGTCTCCGGACAGTATGTTTTTT. The full variable domain, in which reference TRBV7-9 and TRBJ1-4 provide the parts outside the CDR3, is DTGVSQNPRHKITKRGQNVTFRCDPISEHNRLYWYRQTLGQGPEFLTYFQNEAQLEKSRLLSDRFSAERPKGSFSTLEIQRTEQGDSAMYLCASSRSPDSMFFGSGTQLSVL.

This clonotype was detected ten times or more. The V call is TRBV4-3, the J call TRBJ2-7, with TRBD1 matching over 9 bases. CDR3 length: 15 amino acids. The germline V gene encodes CDR1 LGHNA and CDR2 YSLEER. V shed 1 base, J shed 4 bases, and the junction held 5 bases outside the gene matches. CDR3 protein: CASSQVETGGYEQYF. The CDR3 DNA follows: TGCGCCAGCAGCCAAGTAGAGACAGGGGGGTACGAGCAGTACTTC.

This clonotype has at least ten counts. The chain is built from TRBV6-1 and TRBJ2-5; D unclear. V dropped 2 bases and J dropped 13 bases, with 11 bases sitting between them. There are 11 residues in the CDR3. Germline values: CDR1 MNHNS, CDR2 SASEGT. In nucleotides, the CDR3 is TGTGCCAGCAGTGAAAATGACTCCCGGTACTTC. Residues: CASSENDSRYF.

Of note for this clonotype: Its ends do not fully match the called genes, so a read error is possible. J is TRBJ1-1 and V is TRBV11-2; D gene unclear. The length of the CDR3 is 15 residues. From germline, CDR1 is SGHAT and CDR2 FQNNGV. Here the CDR3 DNA reads TGTGCCAGCAGCCTTCTGTGTGGGCCAAACACTGAAACTTTCTTT. Its translation: CASSLLCGPNTETFF.

To note about this clonotype: One end of the junction fails to match germline, which may point to a read error. The rearrangement joins TRBV6-6 to TRBJ2-3; TRBD2 might be the D (6 bases). CDR3 length equals 15 residues. The germline V gene has CDR1 MNHNY and CDR2 SVGAGI (reference sequence). CDR3 coding DNA: TGCGCCAGCAGCCCCCCGGGACTCACCAAAGATACGCAGTATTTT. Its protein is CASSPPGLTKDTQYF.

V usage is TRBV27 and J usage is TRBJ2-7; a weak D match, TRBD2 (6 bases). V dropped 6 bases and J dropped 4 bases, with 10 bases sitting between them. This CDR3 comprises 12 residues. CDR1 MNHEY and CDR2 SMNVEV come from the germline V gene (reference sequence). For the CDR3, the DNA is TGTGCCAGCAGACCTGGAGGGTACGAGCAGTACTTC. Its protein product is CASRPGGYEQYF.

The V gene is TRBV6-6, the J gene TRBJ1-5; D not resolved. The germline CDR1 and CDR2 sequences are MNHNY and SVGAGI (reference sequence). The length of the CDR3 is 14 residues. Trimming removed 4 bases from V and 9 bases from J, with 16 bases in between. CDR3 nucleotide sequence: TGTGCCAGCAGTTTGTCTAAGGGTCGTCGGCCCCAGCATTTT. It translates to CASSLSKGRRPQHF.

This clonotype was seen more than once but under ten times. V usage is TRBV12-3 or TRBV12-4 and J usage is TRBJ2-1; 9 nucleotides line up with TRBD2. The V gene end was trimmed by 6 bases and the J gene end by 10 bases; junction bases not matched to a gene: 10. The CDR3 extends over 14 amino acids. The CDR3, as DNA: TGTGCCAGCAGGCGGACGGGACTAGCAAGCGAGCAGTTCTTC. Protein: CASRRTGLASEQFF.

This clonotype showed up just a few times. The chain uses TRBV12-3 or TRBV12-4 and TRBJ1-2; 8 bases align to TRBD1. The CDR3 consists of 15 residues. Trimming cost V 2 bases and J 0 bases; bases outside gene matches: 2. The CDR3 loop is CASSLMTGANYGYTF. The CDR3 DNA follows: TGTGCCAGCAGTTTAATGACAGGGGCTAACTATGGCTACACCTTC.

Ten or more counts support this clonotype. The chain has TRBV28 and TRBJ2-7, with 9 bases aligning to TRBD2. From germline, CDR1 is MDHEN and CDR2 SYDVKM. CDR3 length: 16 amino acids. Trimming removed 4 bases from V and 3 bases from J; junction bases left unmatched: 10. The CDR3 sequence: CASSSLGLAPRYEQYF. For the CDR3, the DNA is TGTGCCAGCAGTTCTCTTGGACTAGCGCCCCGCTACGAGCAGTACTTC.

V and J are TRBV12-3 or TRBV12-4 and TRBJ2-2, with no clear D. This CDR3 comprises 14 residues. Trimming removed 8 bases from V and 2 bases from J, with 12 bases in between. The CDR3 sequence: CASSLTDNTGELFF. In nucleotides, the CDR3 is TGTGCCAGCTCGCTGACCGATAACACCGGGGAGCTGTTTTTT.